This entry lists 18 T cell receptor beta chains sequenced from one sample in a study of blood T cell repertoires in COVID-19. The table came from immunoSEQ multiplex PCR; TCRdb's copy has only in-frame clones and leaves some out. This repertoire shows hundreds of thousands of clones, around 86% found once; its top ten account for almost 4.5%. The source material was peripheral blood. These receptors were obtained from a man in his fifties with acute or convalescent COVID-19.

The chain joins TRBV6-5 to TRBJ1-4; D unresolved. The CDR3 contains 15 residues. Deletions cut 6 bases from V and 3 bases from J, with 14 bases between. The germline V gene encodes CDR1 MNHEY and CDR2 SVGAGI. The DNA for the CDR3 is TGTGCCAGCAGATATTTCCAGGTGTCTAATGAAAAACTGTTTTTT. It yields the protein CASRYFQVSNEKLFF.

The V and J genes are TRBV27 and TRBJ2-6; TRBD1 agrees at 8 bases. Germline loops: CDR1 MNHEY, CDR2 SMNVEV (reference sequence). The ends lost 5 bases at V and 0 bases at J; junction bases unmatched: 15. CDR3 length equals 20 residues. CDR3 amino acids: CASSPRSPGQVSSGANVLTF. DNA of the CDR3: TGTGCCAGCAGTCCCAGATCACCGGGACAGGTTAGCTCTGGGGCCAACGTCCTGACTTTC.

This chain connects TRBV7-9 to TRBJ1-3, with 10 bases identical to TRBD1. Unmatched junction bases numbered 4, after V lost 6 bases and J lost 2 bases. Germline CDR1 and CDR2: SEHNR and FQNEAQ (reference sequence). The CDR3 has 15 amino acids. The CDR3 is CASRLGTGAGNTIYF. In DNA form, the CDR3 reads TGTGCCAGCAGGCTCGGGACAGGGGCTGGAAACACCATATATTTT. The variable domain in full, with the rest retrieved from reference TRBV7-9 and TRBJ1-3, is DTGVSQNPRHKITKRGQNVTFRCDPISEHNRLYWYRQTLGQGPEFLTYFQNEAQLEKSRLLSDRFSAERPKGSFSTLEIQRTEQGDSAMYLCASRLGTGAGNTIYFGEGSWLTVV.

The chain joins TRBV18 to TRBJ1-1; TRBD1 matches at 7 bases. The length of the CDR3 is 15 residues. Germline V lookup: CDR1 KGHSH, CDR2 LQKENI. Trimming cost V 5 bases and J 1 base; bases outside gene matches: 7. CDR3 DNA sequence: TGTGCCAGCTCAAGGGACAGCTCCTCGAACACTGAAGCTTTCTTT. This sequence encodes CASSRDSSSNTEAFF.

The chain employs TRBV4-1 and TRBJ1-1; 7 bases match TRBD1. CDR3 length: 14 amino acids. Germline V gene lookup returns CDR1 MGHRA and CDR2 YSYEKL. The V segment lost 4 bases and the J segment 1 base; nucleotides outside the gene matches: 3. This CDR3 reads CASSLGQENTEAFF. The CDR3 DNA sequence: TGCGCCAGCAGCCTAGGACAGGAGAACACTGAAGCTTTCTTT.

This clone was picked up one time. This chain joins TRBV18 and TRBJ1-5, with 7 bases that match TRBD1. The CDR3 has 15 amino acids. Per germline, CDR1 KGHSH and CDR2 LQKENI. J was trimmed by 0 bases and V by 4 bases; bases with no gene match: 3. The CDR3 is CASSLWDSSNQPQHF. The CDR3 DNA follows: TGTGCCAGCTCACTTTGGGACAGTAGCAATCAGCCCCAGCATTTT.

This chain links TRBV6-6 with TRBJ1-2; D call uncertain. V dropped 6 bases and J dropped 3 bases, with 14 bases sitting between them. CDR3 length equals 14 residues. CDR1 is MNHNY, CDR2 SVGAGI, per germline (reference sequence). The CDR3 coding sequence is TGTGCCAGCAGAGCCACCGGGATAGACTATGGCTACACCTTC. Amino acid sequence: CASRATGIDYGYTF.

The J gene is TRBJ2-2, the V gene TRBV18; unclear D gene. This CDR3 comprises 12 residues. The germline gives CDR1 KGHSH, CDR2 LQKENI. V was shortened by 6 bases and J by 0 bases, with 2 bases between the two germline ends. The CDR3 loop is CASSTNTGELFF. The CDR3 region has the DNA TGTGCCAGCTCCACGAACACCGGGGAGCTGTTTTTT. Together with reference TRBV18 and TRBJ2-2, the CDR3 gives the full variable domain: NAGVMQNPRHLVRRRGQEARLRCSPMKGHSHVYWYRQLPEEGLKFMVYLQKENIIDESGMPKERFSAEFPKEGPSILRIQQVVRGDSAAYFCASSTNTGELFFGEGSRLTVL.

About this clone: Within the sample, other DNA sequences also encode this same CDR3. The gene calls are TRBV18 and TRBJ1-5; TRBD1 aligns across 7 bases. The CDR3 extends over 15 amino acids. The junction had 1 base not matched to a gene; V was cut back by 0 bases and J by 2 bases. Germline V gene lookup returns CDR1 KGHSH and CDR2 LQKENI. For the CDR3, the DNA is TGTGCCAGCTCACCACCCGGACAGGGCAATCAGCCCCAGCATTTT. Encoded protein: CASSPPGQGNQPQHF.

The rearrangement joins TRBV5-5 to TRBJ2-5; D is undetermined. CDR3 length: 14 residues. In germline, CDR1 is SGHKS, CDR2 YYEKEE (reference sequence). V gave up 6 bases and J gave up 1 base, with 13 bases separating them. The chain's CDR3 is CASTQRGSQETQYF. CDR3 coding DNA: TGTGCCAGCACCCAGCGAGGTTCCCAAGAGACCCAGTACTTC.

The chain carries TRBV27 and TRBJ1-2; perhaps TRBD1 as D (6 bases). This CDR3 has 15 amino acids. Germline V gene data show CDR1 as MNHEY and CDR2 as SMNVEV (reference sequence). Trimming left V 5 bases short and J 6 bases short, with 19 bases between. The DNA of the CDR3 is TGTGCCAGCAGTCCACAGCTAACAGGGAGTGATGGCTACACCTTC. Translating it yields CASSPQLTGSDGYTF.

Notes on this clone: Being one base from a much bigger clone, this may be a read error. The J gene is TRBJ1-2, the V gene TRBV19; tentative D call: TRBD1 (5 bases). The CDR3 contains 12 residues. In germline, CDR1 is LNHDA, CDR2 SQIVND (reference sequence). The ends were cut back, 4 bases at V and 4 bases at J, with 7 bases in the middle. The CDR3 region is CASSTGGYGYTF. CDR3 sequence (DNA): TGTGCCAGTAGTACCGGGGGCTATGGCTACACCTTC. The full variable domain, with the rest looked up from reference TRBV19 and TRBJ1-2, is DGGITQSPKYLFRKEGQNVTLSCEQNLNHDAMYWYRQDPGQGLRLIYYSQIVNDFQKGDIAEGYSVSREKKESFPLTVTSAQKNPTAFYLCASSTGGYGYTFGSGTRLTVV.

In DNA form, the CDR3 reads TGCGCCAGCAGCCAAGGGTCAGGGGTGGGCAATCAGCCCCAGCATTTT. Translated: CASSQGSGVGNQPQHF. The chain couples TRBV4-1 to TRBJ1-5; D is perhaps TRBD1 (6 bases). Trimming removed 1 base from V and 2 bases from J, with 12 bases in between. Germline-derived CDR1 and CDR2 are MGHRA and YSYEKL. CDR3 size: 16 residues.

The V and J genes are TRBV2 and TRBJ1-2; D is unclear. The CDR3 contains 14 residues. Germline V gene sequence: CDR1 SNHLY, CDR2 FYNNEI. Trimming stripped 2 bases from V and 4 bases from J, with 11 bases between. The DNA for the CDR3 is TGTGCCAGCAGTGAAATTACAGTCGGCTATGGCTACACCTTC. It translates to CASSEITVGYGYTF.

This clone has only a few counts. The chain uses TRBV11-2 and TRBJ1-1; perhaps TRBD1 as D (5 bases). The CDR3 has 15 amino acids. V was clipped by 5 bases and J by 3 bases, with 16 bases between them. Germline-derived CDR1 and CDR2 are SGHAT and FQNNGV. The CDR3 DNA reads TGTGCCAGCAGCCCAGACAGAGGATTTTACACTGAAGCTTTCTTT. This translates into CASSPDRGFYTEAFF.

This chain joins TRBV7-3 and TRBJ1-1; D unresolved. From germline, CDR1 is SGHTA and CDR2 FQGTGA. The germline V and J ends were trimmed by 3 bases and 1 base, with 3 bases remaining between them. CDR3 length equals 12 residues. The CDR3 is CASSFGNTEAFF. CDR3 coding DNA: TGTGCCAGCAGCTTCGGGAACACTGAAGCTTTCTTT. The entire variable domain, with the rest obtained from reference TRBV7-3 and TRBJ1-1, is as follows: GAGVSQTPSNKVTEKGKYVELRCDPISGHTALYWYRQSLGQGPEFLIYFQGTGAADDSGLPNDRFFAVRPEGSVSTLKIQRTERGDSAVYLCASSFGNTEAFFGQGTRLTVV.

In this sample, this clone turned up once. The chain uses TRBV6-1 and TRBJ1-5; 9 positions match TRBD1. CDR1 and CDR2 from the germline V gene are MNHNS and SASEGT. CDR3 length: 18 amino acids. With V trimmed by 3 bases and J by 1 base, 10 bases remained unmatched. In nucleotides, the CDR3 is TGTGCCAGCAGTGATAACCGGGACAGGGATGTGAGCAATCAGCCCCAGCATTTT. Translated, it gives CASSDNRDRDVSNQPQHF.

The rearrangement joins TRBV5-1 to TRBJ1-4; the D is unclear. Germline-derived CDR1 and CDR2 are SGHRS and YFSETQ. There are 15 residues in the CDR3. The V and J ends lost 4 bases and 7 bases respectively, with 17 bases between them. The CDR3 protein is CASSVGNGLGEKLFF. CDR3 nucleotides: TGCGCCAGCAGCGTCGGGAACGGTTTAGGTGAAAAACTGTTTTTT.